The 6 T cell receptor beta chains below all came from one sample that was sequenced in a study of blood T cell repertoires in COVID-19. Only in-frame clones appear in the TCRdb table, and some are missing; sequencing was by immunoSEQ multiplex PCR. The sample contains around 150,000 clones, about 80% of which appear only once. Sequenced material: peripheral blood. These receptors were obtained from a man in his 70s with acute or convalescent COVID-19.

This clone was found once. The rearrangement links TRBV3-1 (or the pseudogene TRBV3-2) to TRBJ1-1; 9 nucleotides line up with TRBD1. Trimming cost V 0 bases and J 0 bases; bases outside gene matches: 11. Germline V lookup: CDR1 LGHDT, CDR2 YNNKEL (reference sequence). CDR3 size: 19 residues. The CDR3 here is CASSQDPGGTGIMNTEAFF. DNA for the CDR3: TGTGCCAGCAGCCAAGATCCGGGGGGGACAGGGATCATGAACACTGAAGCTTTCTTT.

This chain connects TRBV5-1 to TRBJ2-1; TRBD2 matches at 9 bases. The V gene's germline CDR1 is SGHRS and CDR2 YFSETQ. The CDR3 extends over 16 amino acids. The V segment lost 4 bases and the J segment 3 bases; nucleotides outside the gene matches: 8. The CDR3 is CASSLGSGGSYNEQFF. The CDR3 nucleotides are TGCGCCAGCAGCCTCGGTAGCGGGGGTAGCTACAATGAGCAGTTCTTC.

V usage is TRBV5-6 and J usage is TRBJ1-5, with a tentative D call TRBD1 (5 bases). V lost 7 bases and J 0 bases, leaving 17 bases between the germline ends. This CDR3 region has 16 residues. In germline, CDR1 is SGHDT, CDR2 YYEEEE. Here the CDR3 DNA reads TGTGCCAGCGTTAGGAGGGGCTGGATTAGCAATCAGCCCCAGCATTTT. Translated: CASVRRGWISNQPQHF.

The chain employs TRBV19 and TRBJ1-5; the D gene is possibly TRBD1 (6 bases). Trimming removed 7 bases from V and 0 bases from J, with 10 bases in between. The CDR3 is 14 residues long. Per germline, CDR1 LNHDA and CDR2 SQIVND (reference sequence). CDR3 nucleotide sequence: TGTGCCAGTAAAAACAGGGCTAGCAATCAGCCCCAGCATTTT. It specifies CASKNRASNQPQHF.

The rearrangement joins TRBV28 to TRBJ1-5; TRBD1 agrees at 7 bases. The V gene end was trimmed by 6 bases and the J gene end by 11 bases; junction bases not matched to a gene: 7. Per the germline V gene, CDR1 is MDHEN and CDR2 is SYDVKM. The CDR3 has 12 residues. The CDR3 region is CASRKTGKTQHF. CDR3 DNA: TGTGCCAGCAGAAAGACAGGGAAAACCCAGCATTTT.

This rearrangement joins TRBV18 to TRBJ2-3, with TRBD2 as a possible D gene (5 bases). Trimming pared 3 bases from V and 3 bases from J, leaving 13 bases between. The CDR3 has 15 amino acids. Germline CDR1 KGHSH, CDR2 LQKENI. DNA for the CDR3: TGTGCCAGCTCACCGGACCTGGGGAGTACAGATACGCAGTATTTT. It codes for CASSPDLGSTDTQYF.